These 10 T cell receptor beta chains came from one sample sequenced in a study of OX40 agonist ivuxolimab in advanced cancers. Only in-frame clones appear in the TCRdb table, and some are missing; sequencing was by immunoSEQ multiplex PCR. The sample holds 130,000 or so clones, around 93% seen once. Sequences were derived from CD4+ or CD8+ T cells sorted from blood, sampled in a trial of the OX40 agonist ivuxolimab. The receptor source for this set is an adult with an advanced solid tumor such as melanoma, head and neck, liver or kidney cancer.

In its sample, this clone was seen a few times. V usage is TRBV5-1 and J usage is TRBJ2-7; 10 positions agree with TRBD2. The CDR3 loop spans 15 amino acids. Trimming took 0 bases from V and 5 from J; bases not matched to a gene: 5. The germline V gene has CDR1 SGHRS and CDR2 YFSETQ. Written as DNA, the CDR3 is TGCGCCAGCAGCTTGGTTCTAGCGGGAGCGGACGAGCAGTACTTC. Translated: CASSLVLAGADEQYF.

The V call is TRBV7-9, the J call TRBJ1-1, with TRBD1 matching 7 bases. Per the germline V gene, CDR1 is SEHNR and CDR2 is FQNEAQ (reference sequence). The CDR3 consists of 15 residues. The ends lost 5 bases at V and 7 bases at J; junction bases unmatched: 13. The DNA of the CDR3 is TGTGCCAGCAGCACCTCGGGACAGTTACAGAGTGAAGCTTTCTTT. It encodes CASSTSGQLQSEAFF.

CDR3 loop: CAISGGTSNDEQFF. Here the CDR3 DNA reads TGTGCCATCAGTGGGGGGACTAGTAACGATGAGCAGTTCTTC. The rearrangement joins TRBV10-3 to TRBJ2-1; 8 bases agree with TRBD2. The trim removed 4 bases at V and 8 bases at J, leaving 7 bases unmatched. CDR3 size: 14 residues. Germline V gene lookup returns CDR1 ENHRY and CDR2 SYGVKD.

The rearrangement joins TRBV6-5 to TRBJ1-1; TRBD1 is a possible D gene (6 bases). CDR3 length: 13 residues. The V and J ends lost 8 bases and 4 bases respectively, with 14 bases between them. Germline CDR1 reads MNHEY; CDR2 reads SVGAGI. CDR3 nucleotides: TGTGCCAGCTTTGCGAGGGACATCACTGAAGCTTTCTTT. Protein product: CASFARDITEAFF.

V usage is TRBV30 and J usage is TRBJ2-1, with D possibly being TRBD1 (6 bases). This CDR3 has 13 residues. Per germline, CDR1 GTSNPN and CDR2 SVGIG (reference sequence). Trimming left V 3 bases short and J 2 bases short, with 8 bases between. CDR3 amino acids: CAWSRGTYNEQFF. CDR3 coding DNA: TGTGCCTGGAGCAGGGGTACCTACAATGAGCAGTTCTTC.

The V and J genes are TRBV7-8 and TRBJ1-2, with 9 bases identical to TRBD1. Germline values: CDR1 SGHVS, CDR2 FQNEAQ. CDR3 length equals 13 residues. With 5 bases clipped from V and 7 bases from J, the junction kept 5 bases outside the gene matches. CDR3 region: CASSPGQGSGYTF. CDR3 coding DNA: TGTGCCAGCAGCCCGGGACAGGGCTCTGGCTACACCTTC.

The count of this clone is one. The chain is built from TRBV28 and TRBJ2-2; D gene uncertain. There are 16 residues in the CDR3. Germline V gene sequence: CDR1 MDHEN, CDR2 SYDVKM. V lost 7 bases and J 5 bases, leaving 20 bases between the germline ends. CDR3 loop: CASKPSGLGRTGELFF. DNA for the CDR3: TGTGCCAGCAAGCCGTCTGGTCTCGGACGGACCGGGGAGCTGTTTTTT. Full variable domain (missing parts from reference TRBV28 and TRBJ2-2): DVKVTQSSRYLVKRTGEKVFLECVQDMDHENMFWYRQDPGLGLRLIYFSYDVKMKEKGDIPEGYSVSREKKERFSLILESASTNQTSMYLCASKPSGLGRTGELFFGEGSRLTVL.

The V and J genes are TRBV4-1 and TRBJ2-6, with 10 positions matching TRBD2. This CDR3 spans 18 amino acids. V lost 0 bases, J lost 2 bases, and 4 bases stayed unmatched. Germline assignment: CDR1 MGHRA and CDR2 YSYEKL. The CDR3 region has the DNA TGCGCCAGCAGCCAAGAACGGCTAGCGGGAGCTGGGGCCAACGTCCTGACTTTC. Residues: CASSQERLAGAGANVLTF.

The chain uses TRBV18 and TRBJ2-5; tentatively, D is TRBD1 (5 bases). Trimming shortened V by 3 bases and J by 3 bases, and 11 bases separated the two germline ends. The CDR3 extends over 14 amino acids. Germline V gene lookup returns CDR1 KGHSH and CDR2 LQKENI. This chain's CDR3 is CASSPQRGEETQYF. The CDR3 region has the DNA TGTGCCAGCTCACCGCAAAGGGGTGAAGAGACCCAGTACTTC.

The genes are TRBV7-2 and TRBJ2-7; no firm D call. V was trimmed by 3 bases and J by 6 bases, leaving 15 bases between them. The CDR3 extends over 14 amino acids. The germline V gene encodes CDR1 SGHTA and CDR2 FQGNSA. CDR3 residues: CASSFRSSWSEQYF. In nucleotides, the CDR3 is TGTGCCAGCAGCTTTAGGAGTTCTTGGAGCGAGCAGTACTTC.